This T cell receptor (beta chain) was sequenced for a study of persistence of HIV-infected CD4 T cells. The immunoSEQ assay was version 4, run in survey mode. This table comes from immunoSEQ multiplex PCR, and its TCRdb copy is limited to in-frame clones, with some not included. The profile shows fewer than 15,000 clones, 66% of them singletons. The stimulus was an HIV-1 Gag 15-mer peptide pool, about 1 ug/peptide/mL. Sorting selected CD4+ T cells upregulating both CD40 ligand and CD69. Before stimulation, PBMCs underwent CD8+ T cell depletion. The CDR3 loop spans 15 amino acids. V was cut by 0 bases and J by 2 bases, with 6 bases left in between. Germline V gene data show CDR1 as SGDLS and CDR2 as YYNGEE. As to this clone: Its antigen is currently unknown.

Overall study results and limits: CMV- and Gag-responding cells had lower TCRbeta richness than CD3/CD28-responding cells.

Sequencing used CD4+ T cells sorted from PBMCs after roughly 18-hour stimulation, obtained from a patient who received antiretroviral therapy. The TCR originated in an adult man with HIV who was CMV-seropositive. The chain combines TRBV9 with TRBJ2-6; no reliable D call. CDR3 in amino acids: CASSVGQTGANVLTF. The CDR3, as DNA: TGTGCCAGCAGCGTAGGACAAACTGGGGCCAACGTCCTGACTTTC.